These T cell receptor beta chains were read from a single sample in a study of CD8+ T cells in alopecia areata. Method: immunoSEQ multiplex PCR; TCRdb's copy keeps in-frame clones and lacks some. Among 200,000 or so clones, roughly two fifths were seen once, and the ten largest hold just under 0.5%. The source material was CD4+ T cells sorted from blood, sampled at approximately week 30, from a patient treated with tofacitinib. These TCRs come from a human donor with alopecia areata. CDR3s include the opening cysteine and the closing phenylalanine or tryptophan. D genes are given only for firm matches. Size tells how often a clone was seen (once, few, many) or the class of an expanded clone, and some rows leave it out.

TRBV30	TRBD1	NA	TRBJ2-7	CAWRRGQDWYEQYF	TGTGCCTGGAGGAGGGGGCAGGATTGGTACGAGCAGTACTTC
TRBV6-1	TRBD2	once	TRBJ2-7	CASSLAGELGEQYF	TGTGCCAGCAGTCTAGCGGGGGAATTGGGCGAGCAGTACTTC
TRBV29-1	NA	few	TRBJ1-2	CSVEGVDYGYTF	TGCAGCGTTGAGGGGGTTGACTATGGCTACACCTTC
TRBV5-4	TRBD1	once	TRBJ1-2	CASRYYGTADGYTF	TGTGCCAGCAGATACTACGGGACAGCTGATGGCTACACCTTC
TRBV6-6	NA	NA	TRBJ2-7	CATCLGGDGEQYF	TGTGCCACCTGTCTAGGAGGGGACGGCGAGCAGTACTTC
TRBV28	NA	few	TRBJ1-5	CASSSDRNQPQHF	TGTGCCAGCAGCTCCGACCGGAATCAGCCCCAGCATTTT
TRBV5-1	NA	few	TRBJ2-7	CASRRDDGYEQYF	TGCGCCAGCAGACGAGATGACGGCTACGAGCAGTACTTC
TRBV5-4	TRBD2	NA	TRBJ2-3	CASSRLAGGVTDTQYF	TGTGCCAGCAGCCGTTTAGCGGGGGGGGTCACAGATACGCAGTATTTT
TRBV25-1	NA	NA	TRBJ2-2	CASSPPGGRDTGELFF	TGTGCCAGCAGCCCGCCCGGGGGGCGCGACACCGGGGAGCTGTTTTTT
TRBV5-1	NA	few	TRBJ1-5	CASSLAGNQPQHF	TGCGCCAGCAGCTTGGCCGGGAATCAGCCCCAGCATTTT
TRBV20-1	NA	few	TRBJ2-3	CSAYRTDTQYF	TGCAGTGCTTACCGGACAGATACGCAGTATTTT
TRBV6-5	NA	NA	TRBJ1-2	CASSYSGRNYGYTF	TGTGCCAGCAGTTACTCGGGACGGAACTATGGCTACACCTTC
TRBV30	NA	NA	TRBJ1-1	CAWSGVGTEAFF	TGTGCCTGGAGTGGGGTGGGGACTGAAGCTTTCTTT
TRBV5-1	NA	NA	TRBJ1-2	CASSHGDYGYTF	TGCGCCAGCAGCCATGGGGACTATGGCTACACCTTC
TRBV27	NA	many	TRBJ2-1	CASTRLDFLDNEQFF	TGTGCCAGCACCAGACTAGATTTCTTGGACAATGAGCAGTTCTTC
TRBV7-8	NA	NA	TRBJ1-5	CASSPRTEGGNQPQHF	TGTGCCAGCAGCCCAAGGACAGAGGGCGGCAATCAGCCCCAGCATTTT
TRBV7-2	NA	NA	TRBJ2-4	CASSSDREGDIQYF	TGTGCCAGCAGTTCGGACAGGGAGGGGGACATTCAGTACTTC